Listed here are 17 T cell receptor beta chains from one sample, sequenced in a study of T cells after yellow fever vaccination. A single record per CDR3 protein comes from TCRdb applying MiXCR to the 5' RACE reads. The sample has about 320,000 distinct CDR3 sequences, over 8.5% seen once. The sample here was CD4+ T cells sorted from PBMCs, taken 45 days after the yellow fever booster vaccination. The receptors shown here come from a man younger than 35 who received the YFV17D yellow fever vaccine.

This clonotype was counted ten times or more. The rearrangement joins TRBV6-5 to TRBJ2-1; D unclear. Germline V gene sequence: CDR1 MNHEY, CDR2 SVGAGI. The CDR3 loop spans 13 amino acids. V lost 6 bases to trimming and J lost 4 bases, with 10 bases between them. This chain's CDR3 is CASRAVGYNEQFF. The CDR3 region has the DNA TGTGCCAGCAGGGCGGTGGGGTACAATGAGCAGTTCTTC.

The V call is TRBV5-5, the J call TRBJ2-5; 8 bases align to TRBD2. The ends lost 3 bases at V and 1 base at J; junction bases unmatched: 5. CDR1 is SGHKS, CDR2 YYEKEE, per germline (reference sequence). The CDR3 is 15 amino acids. As DNA, the CDR3 is TGTGCCAGCAGCTCGGGAGGGACGACCCAAGAGACCCAGTACTTC. Amino acid sequence: CASSSGGTTQETQYF.

This clonotype was counted only a few times. The chain has TRBV18 and TRBJ2-7; D is unresolved. V was clipped by 3 bases and J by 3 bases, with 12 bases between them. Germline CDR1 is KGHSH and CDR2 is LQKENI. The CDR3 is 14 residues long. In DNA, the CDR3 is TGTGCCAGCTCACCGGAGAACGGTCTCTACGAGCAGTACTTC. Amino acid sequence: CASSPENGLYEQYF.

This clonotype was counted a few times. The DNA for the CDR3 is TGCGCCAGCAGCTTATCTGGGCAGGGAGTTACTGGAAACACCATATATTTT. It translates to CASSLSGQGVTGNTIYF. The chain uses TRBV5-1 and TRBJ1-3; D might be TRBD1 (5 bases). This CDR3 is 17 amino acids long. Germline V gene sequence: CDR1 SGHRS, CDR2 YFSETQ. V dropped 2 bases and J dropped 2 bases, with 17 bases sitting between them.

This chain joins TRBV29-1 and TRBJ2-1; D is unresolved. Germline loops: CDR1 SQVTM, CDR2 ANQGSEA. This CDR3 is 8 amino acids long. V lost 1 base and J 12 bases, leaving 1 base between the germline ends. The CDR3, as DNA: TGCAGCGTTGAAGGGCAGTTCTTC. This gives the protein CSVEGQFF.

The genes are TRBV24-1 and TRBJ2-7; possibly TRBD2 for D (5 bases). V was cut by 4 bases and J by 4 bases, with 19 bases left in between. The germline gives CDR1 KGHDR, CDR2 SFDVKD. There are 16 residues in the CDR3. CDR3 in DNA: TGTGCCACCAGTGACTTCGGACGGGGTTTTCCGTACGAGCAGTACGTC. Amino acid sequence: CATSDFGRGFPYEQYV.

This clonotype was found a few times. The genes are TRBV10-1 and TRBJ1-2; tentative D call: TRBD1 (5 bases). The CDR3 covers 12 residues. The germline V and J ends were trimmed by 8 bases and 4 bases, with 11 bases remaining between them. In germline, CDR1 is WNHNN, CDR2 SYGVQD (reference sequence). CDR3 sequence: CASGTGTYGYTF. As DNA, the CDR3 is TGCGCCAGCGGGACGGGGACCTATGGCTACACCTTC.

This chain uses TRBV6-2 or TRBV6-3 with TRBJ2-2; TRBD1 agrees at 10 bases. The CDR3 runs 16 residues. With 3 bases clipped from V and 3 bases from J, the junction kept 4 bases outside the gene matches. CDR1 MNHEY and CDR2 SVGEGT come from the germline V gene. CDR3 nucleotide sequence: TGTGCCAGCAGTTATTCCGGGACAGGGGACACCGGGGAGCTGTTTTTT. It is translated as CASSYSGTGDTGELFF.

This clonotype was observed a handful of times. V usage is TRBV4-3 and J usage is TRBJ1-5; D call uncertain. Trimming removed 3 bases from V and 7 bases from J, with 13 bases in between. CDR3 size: 14 residues. Germline V CDR1 and CDR2: LGHNA, YSLEER. Written as DNA, the CDR3 is TGCGCCAGCAGCCACCTTCTTACCGGGCAGCCCCAGCATTTT. This gives the protein CASSHLLTGQPQHF.

This clonotype was recorded a few times. V usage is TRBV7-2 and J usage is TRBJ1-1, with D perhaps TRBD1 (6 bases). The V gene lost 5 bases and the J gene lost 6 bases, with 16 bases spanning the gap. The CDR3 sequence is 14 residues long. CDR1 is SGHTA and CDR2 is FQGNSA in the germline V gene. The CDR3 nucleotides are TGTGCCAGCAGCAGCCTCAGGGGAAATGCTGAAGCTTTCTTT. It translates to CASSSLRGNAEAFF.

This rearrangement joins TRBV18 to TRBJ1-6; tentatively, D is TRBD1 (6 bases). V was pared by 6 bases and J by 7 bases, with 16 bases between. Germline assignment: CDR1 KGHSH and CDR2 LQKENI. CDR3 length: 15 amino acids. CDR3 bases: TGTGCCAGCTCCCGCGACAGGTCGGGAAATTCACCCCTCCACTTT. This translates into CASSRDRSGNSPLHF. Variable domain in full (rest from reference TRBV18 and TRBJ1-6): NAGVMQNPRHLVRRRGQEARLRCSPMKGHSHVYWYRQLPEEGLKFMVYLQKENIIDESGMPKERFSAEFPKEGPSILRIQQVVRGDSAAYFCASSRDRSGNSPLHFGNGTRLTVT.

DNA of the CDR3: TGTGCCAGCAGCGGGGAAGCAGGCAATCAGCCCCAGCATTTT. This sequence encodes CASSGEAGNQPQHF. The J gene is TRBJ1-5, the V gene TRBV6-4; D gene unclear. The CDR3 totals 14 residues. Trimming shortened V by 6 bases and J by 2 bases, and 11 bases separated the two germline ends. Germline V gene data show CDR1 as MRHNA and CDR2 as SNTAGT.

This chain uses TRBV3-1 with TRBJ1-2, with TRBD1 identical over 7 bases. The V and J ends lost 1 base and 4 bases, in that order; junction bases with no gene match: 6. The CDR3 is made up of 15 amino acids. Germline V gene data show CDR1 as LGHDT and CDR2 as YNNKEL (reference sequence). The CDR3 reads CASSQGTGSSYGYTF. The CDR3 DNA reads TGTGCCAGCAGCCAAGGGACAGGTTCGAGCTATGGCTACACCTTC. The full variable domain, its missing parts supplied by reference TRBV3-1 and TRBJ1-2, is DTAVSQTPKYLVTQMGNDKSIKCEQNLGHDTMYWYKQDSKKFLKIMFSYNNKELIINETVPNRFSPKSPDKAHLNLHINSLELGDSAVYFCASSQGTGSSYGYTFGSGTRLTVV.

The chain carries TRBV6-1 and TRBJ1-4; no clear D. The CDR3 loop spans 13 amino acids. Between the trimmed V and J ends, which lost 3 bases and 4 bases, there was a span of 6 bases. CDR1 is MNHNS and CDR2 is SASEGT in the germline V gene. The CDR3 region is CASSDQVNEKLFF. The DNA of the CDR3 is TGTGCCAGCAGTGATCAGGTTAATGAAAAACTGTTTTTT.

This clonotype has a handful of counts. The chain is built from TRBV7-8 and TRBJ2-5, with 7 positions matching TRBD2. V was clipped by 5 bases and J by 7 bases; unmatched bases: 7. This CDR3 comprises 13 residues. Germline V gene sequence: CDR1 SGHVS, CDR2 FQNEAQ. CDR3 coding DNA: TGTGCCAGCAGCCAAGGCGGGGGACCGACCCAGTACTTC. This sequence encodes CASSQGGGPTQYF. The whole variable domain, remainder taken from reference TRBV7-8 and TRBJ2-5, is GAGVSQSPRYKVAKRGQDVALRCDPISGHVSLFWYQQALGQGPEFLTYFQNEAQLDKSGLPSDRFFAERPEGSVSTLKIQRTQQEDSAVYLCASSQGGGPTQYFGPGTRLLVL.

The chain carries TRBV12-3 or TRBV12-4 and TRBJ1-1; maybe TRBD1 (6 bases). The V end was cut by 1 base, the J end by 3 bases, with 12 bases between. The CDR3 runs 15 residues. Written as DNA, the CDR3 is TGTGCCAGCAGTTTAGAGGTGGGGGGCGACACTGAAGCTTTCTTT. Its translation: CASSLEVGGDTEAFF.

There are many counts of this clonotype. This chain joins TRBV4-3 and TRBJ2-3; perhaps D is TRBD1 or TRBD2 (5 bases each). The CDR3 runs 15 residues. V was cut by 1 base and J by 2 bases, with 10 bases left in between. Per germline, CDR1 LGHNA and CDR2 YSLEER. CDR3 region: CASSQAGTNTDTQYF. The DNA for the CDR3 is TGCGCCAGCAGCCAAGCCGGGACGAACACAGATACGCAGTATTTT.